This T cell receptor (beta chain) was documented in a study of T-cell reconstitution after alpha-beta-depleted transplantation in children. Preparation of the TCRbeta library was carried out with unique molecular identifiers. TCRdb used MiXCR to reprocess the PCR reads, holding one entry per CDR3 protein. The sample shows 350,000 to 450,000 distinct CDR3 sequences, about 14% of them seen only once. The germline V gene encodes CDR1 MNHEY and CDR2 SMNVEV (reference sequence). This CDR3 spans 14 amino acids. The V end was cut by 7 bases, the J end by 4 bases, with 14 bases between. At least ten counts were recorded for this clonotype.

V is TRBV27 and J is TRBJ1-5; TRBD1 might be the D (5 bases). Material: PBMCs, obtained from the stem cell graft. The receptor was derived from a human donor who donated a stem cell graft to a child with Fanconi anemia. The CDR3 region has the DNA TGTGCCAGCATCTTAGAGGGGAGGAATCAGCCCCAGCATTTT. Translation gives CASILEGRNQPQHF.